This paragraph covers one T cell receptor beta chain sequence. Relative to the germline gene, one junction end is altered; a read error may explain this. Assay: immunoSEQ multiplex PCR; the TCRdb copy retains only in-frame clones and omits some. The sample carries over 85,000 clones, roughly 91% recorded once. The data were taken from a study of control samples from healthy donors and cancer patients. Germline CDR1 reads MNHEY; CDR2 reads SVGAGI. This CDR3 contains 15 residues. The specimen sequenced was PBMCs. The source of this sequence is a woman aged 45-65 years with colorectal cancer. V is TRBV6-5 and J is TRBJ1-6; D is uncertain. CDR3 sequence (DNA): TGTGCCAGCAGTCCTGGGTCCTCCTTTAATTCACCCCTCCACTTT. The encoded protein is CASSPGSSFNSPLHF.